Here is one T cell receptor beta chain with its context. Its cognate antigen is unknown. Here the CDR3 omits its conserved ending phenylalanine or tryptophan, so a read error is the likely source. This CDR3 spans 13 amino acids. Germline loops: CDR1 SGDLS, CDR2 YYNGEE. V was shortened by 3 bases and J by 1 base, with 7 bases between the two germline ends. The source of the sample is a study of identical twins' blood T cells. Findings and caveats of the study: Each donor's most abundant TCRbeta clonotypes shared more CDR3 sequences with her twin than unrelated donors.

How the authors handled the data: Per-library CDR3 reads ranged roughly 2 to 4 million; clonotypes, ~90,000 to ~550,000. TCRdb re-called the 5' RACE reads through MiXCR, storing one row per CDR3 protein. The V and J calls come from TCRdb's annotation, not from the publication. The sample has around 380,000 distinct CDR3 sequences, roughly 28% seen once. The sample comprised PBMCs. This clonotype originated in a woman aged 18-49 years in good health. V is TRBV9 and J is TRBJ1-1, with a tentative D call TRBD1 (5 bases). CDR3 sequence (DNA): TGTGCCAGCAGCGAAACAGGGAACACTGAAGCTTTCTCT. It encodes CASSETGNTEAFS.